This T cell receptor (beta chain) was sequenced during a study of pediatric ulcerative colitis. Study-wide findings and caveats: Blood-rectal clonal overlap within each person was significantly higher in ulcerative colitis patients than controls. Blood samples from a couple of patients yielded substantially fewer templates and were excluded from blood-rectal overlap analysis. Rectal repertoires separated controls, mild-moderate and acute severe colitis.

The CDR3 spans 12 residues. Germline V lookup: CDR1 MNHEY, CDR2 SVGAGI. As concerns this clone: The antigen is not known. A junction end diverges from the germline sequence, so it may reflect a read error.

Each sample received Survey-level depth of up to 500,000 reads. TCRdb's table, derived via immunoSEQ multiplex PCR, lists solely in-frame clones and lacks some. The table lists under 70,000 clones, over 70% of them singletons. The chain recombines TRBV6-5 with TRBJ2-1, with D uncertain. Sequencing was carried out using blood. The clonotype originates from a boy younger than 18 who was a control in a study of pediatric ulcerative colitis. CDR3 nucleotide sequence: TGTGCCAGCAGTGACTCCTACAATGAGCAGTTCTTC. It translates to CASSDSYNEQFF.